The TCR beta chain described here comes from a study of T cells in localized non-small cell lung cancer. Study-level results: Adjacent uninvolved lung had the highest clonality, suggesting focused antigen responses. Density of T cells in blood, when higher, went with longer overall survival.

Here immunoSEQ multiplex PCR was the method, and the copy in TCRdb shows in-frame clones only, minus some. Of about 46,000 clones listed, around 86% are singletons. Comments on this clone: Its antigen is as yet unknown.

The V gene's germline CDR1 is KGHSH and CDR2 LQKENI. The CDR3 contains 16 residues. V was shortened by 6 bases and J by 4 bases, with 20 bases between the two germline ends. The gene calls are TRBV18 and TRBJ2-3, with D tentatively TRBD2 (6 bases). The source is a man aged 40 to 75 with stage III lung adenocarcinoma. The sample consisted of peripheral blood mononuclear cells, taken before any cancer treatment. CDR3 residues: CASSPRGWQGPDTQYF. The CDR3 DNA sequence: TGTGCCAGCTCTCCCCGGGGGTGGCAGGGCCCAGATACGCAGTATTTT.